A single sample gave rise to the 16 T cell receptor beta chains below, sequenced in a study of blood T cell repertoires in COVID-19. The protocol was immunoSEQ multiplex PCR, while the TCRdb copy is restricted to in-frame clones and leaves out a portion. This table holds about 130,000 clones, 75% to 90% found once. The source material was PBMCs or T cells enriched from blood (not recorded which). Receptors were obtained from a woman aged 45-59 years who had recovered from COVID-19.

The rearrangement uses TRBV19 and TRBJ1-5; D gene ambiguous. Germline CDR1 is LNHDA and CDR2 is SQIVND (reference sequence). The CDR3 contains 12 residues. The V end was cut by 7 bases, the J end by 3 bases, with 7 bases between. CDR3 residues: CASTRFNQPQHF. The CDR3 coding sequence is TGTGCCAGTACCCGGTTCAATCAGCCCCAGCATTTT.

The chain combines TRBV20-1 with TRBJ2-7; 10 positions agree with TRBD2. CDR3 length equals 15 residues. V shed 3 bases and J 0 bases; nucleotides not matched to a gene: 5. Germline V gene lookup returns CDR1 DFQATT and CDR2 SNEGSKA (reference sequence). The CDR3 loop is CSASYSGGGSYEQYF. CDR3 nucleotides: TGCAGTGCTAGTTACAGCGGGGGGGGCTCCTACGAGCAGTACTTC.

This clone came up a few times. This chain joins TRBV29-1 and TRBJ2-7; 12 bases fit TRBD1. V dropped 0 bases and J dropped 5; count of bases not matched to a gene: 5. The CDR3 totals 15 residues. Germline CDR1 SQVTM, CDR2 ANQGSEA. CDR3 sequence (DNA): TGCAGCGTTGAAGAGGGACAGGGGGCCGTCAACGAGCAGTACTTC. This translates into CSVEEGQGAVNEQYF.

The sample holds one count of this clone. The CDR3 region has the DNA TGTGCCAGCTCACCGGAGGGGGCTTTTGAGCAGTTCTTC. The encoded protein is CASSPEGAFEQFF. The chain combines TRBV18 with TRBJ2-1; D is possibly TRBD1 (7 bases). The V end lost 3 bases, the J end lost 9 bases, and 12 bases lay between the germline ends. Germline-derived CDR1 and CDR2 are KGHSH and LQKENI. This CDR3 contains 13 residues. The variable domain in full, completed from reference TRBV18 and TRBJ2-1, reads NAGVMQNPRHLVRRRGQEARLRCSPMKGHSHVYWYRQLPEEGLKFMVYLQKENIIDESGMPKERFSAEFPKEGPSILRIQQVVRGDSAAYFCASSPEGAFEQFFGPGTRLTVL.

V is TRBV2 and J is TRBJ2-1, with 14 bases matching TRBD2. Germline V lookup: CDR1 SNHLY, CDR2 FYNNEI. The J segment lost 8 bases and the V segment lost 6 bases, leaving 9 bases of the junction unmatched. The CDR3 extends over 16 amino acids. CDR3: CASSHPTSGGEDEQFF. CDR3 nucleotides: TGTGCCAGCAGCCACCCGACTAGCGGGGGGGAGGATGAGCAGTTCTTC.

This chain joins TRBV5-1 and TRBJ2-7; TRBD1 matches 9 bases. In germline, CDR1 is SGHRS, CDR2 YFSETQ. V was pared by 3 bases and J by 5 bases, with 6 bases of the junction left unmatched. The CDR3 is 14 amino acids. As DNA, the CDR3 is TGCGCCAGCAGCTCGGGACAGGGAGTCGACGAGCAGTACTTC. Protein product: CASSSGQGVDEQYF.

The CDR3 loop is CSVEFQGAGELFF. CDR3 DNA sequence: TGCAGCGTTGAATTCCAGGGGGCAGGTGAACTGTTTTTT. This chain links TRBV29-1 with TRBJ1-4; TRBD1 matches at 8 bases. The CDR3 extends over 13 amino acids. V lost 2 bases to trimming and J lost 12 bases; unmatched junction nucleotides: 8. Germline values: CDR1 SQVTM, CDR2 ANQGSEA. Variable domain in full (rest from reference TRBV29-1 and TRBJ1-4): SAVISQKPSRDICQRGTSLTIQCQVDSQVTMMFWYRQQPGQSLTLIATANQGSEATYESGFVIDKFPISRPNLTFSTLTVSNMSPEDSSIYLCSVEFQGAGELFFGSGTQLSVL.

The chain uses TRBV30 and TRBJ1-2; D ambiguous. Per the germline V gene, CDR1 is GTSNPN and CDR2 is SVGIG (reference sequence). The CDR3 runs to 13 residues. V was shortened by 0 bases and J by 6 bases, with 11 bases between the two germline ends. The CDR3 DNA sequence: TGTGCCTGGAGTGTTGGAGGGAGGGATGGCTACACCTTC. It translates to CAWSVGGRDGYTF.

The V and J genes are TRBV7-9 and TRBJ1-1, with D possibly matching TRBD1 (6 bases). The CDR3 totals 13 residues. Between the trimmed V and J ends, which lost 3 bases and 11 bases, there was a span of 16 bases. CDR1 and CDR2 (germline): SEHNR, FQNEAQ (reference sequence). The chain's CDR3 is CASSFNTGIDAFF. CDR3 in DNA: TGTGCCAGCAGCTTCAATACAGGGATTGACGCTTTCTTT. Combining the CDR3 with reference TRBV7-9 and TRBJ1-1 gives the whole variable domain DTGVSQNPRHKITKRGQNVTFRCDPISEHNRLYWYRQTLGQGPEFLTYFQNEAQLEKSRLLSDRFSAERPKGSFSTLEIQRTEQGDSAMYLCASSFNTGIDAFFGQGTRLTVV.

The chain carries TRBV10-1 and TRBJ2-7; 12 bases fit TRBD1. CDR3 length equals 15 residues. Trimming cost V 2 bases and J 4 bases; bases outside gene matches: 3. CDR1 and CDR2 from the germline V gene are WNHNN and SYGVQD (reference sequence). The CDR3 spells CASSEEGQGAYEQYF. In DNA form, the CDR3 reads TGCGCCAGCAGTGAGGAGGGACAGGGGGCATACGAGCAGTACTTC.

This rearrangement joins TRBV5-4 to TRBJ1-2, with unresolved D. Germline assignment: CDR1 SGHNT and CDR2 YYREEE (reference sequence). V shed 0 bases and J shed 5 bases, with 14 bases lying between them. CDR3 length: 15 amino acids. CDR3 region: CASSLAGGEAYGYTF. In DNA, the CDR3 is TGTGCCAGCAGCTTGGCAGGCGGGGAGGCATATGGCTACACCTTC.

This chain connects TRBV15 to TRBJ2-5; 7 nucleotides match TRBD1. Germline V gene lookup returns CDR1 LNHNV and CDR2 YYDKDF (reference sequence). CDR3 length equals 14 residues. The junction had 7 bases not matched to a gene; V was cut back by 5 bases and J by 4 bases. The CDR3 sequence is CATSPRDRVETQYF. In DNA form, the CDR3 reads TGTGCCACCAGCCCGCGTGACAGGGTAGAGACCCAGTACTTC.

This chain connects TRBV4-2 to TRBJ2-6, with a tentative D call TRBD2 (7 bases). The germline gives CDR1 LGHNA, CDR2 YNFKEQ. This CDR3 has 16 residues. Trimming took 3 bases from V and 2 from J, leaving 11 bases between them. The CDR3 reads CASSHVGGAGANVLTF. In DNA form, the CDR3 reads TGTGCCAGCAGCCACGTAGGGGGGGCTGGGGCCAACGTCCTGACTTTC.

The chain uses TRBV5-1 and TRBJ2-3, with D perhaps matching TRBD2 (5 bases). In germline, CDR1 is SGHRS, CDR2 YFSETQ. Trimming cost V 3 bases and J 2 bases, with 10 bases left between them. The CDR3 runs to 14 residues. The CDR3 loop reads CASSSGVSTDTQYF. Here the CDR3 DNA reads TGCGCCAGCAGCTCCGGGGTGTCCACAGATACGCAGTATTTT.

V is TRBV9 and J is TRBJ1-4; D is unresolved. V shed 0 bases and J shed 1 base, with 4 bases lying between them. The CDR3 is made up of 14 amino acids. Germline CDR1 is SGDLS and CDR2 is YYNGEE. DNA of the CDR3: TGTGCCAGCAGCGTAGCGGGAACTAATGAAAAACTGTTTTTT. It encodes CASSVAGTNEKLFF.

J is TRBJ1-6 and V is TRBV7-9; perhaps TRBD1 as D (5 bases). The CDR3 consists of 14 residues. The germline V and J ends were trimmed by 3 bases and 12 bases, with 15 bases remaining between them. Germline assignment: CDR1 SEHNR and CDR2 FQNEAQ (reference sequence). In DNA, the CDR3 is TGTGCCAGCAGCTTTGGGGGGAGCGCGGAACCCCTCCACTTT. This codes for CASSFGGSAEPLHF.